This is a list of T cell receptor beta chains from one sample in a study of tumor-infiltrating lymphocytes in oesophageal squamous cell carcinoma. One entry per CDR3 protein results from TCRdb running MiXCR on the PCR reads. The sample holds 20,000 to 25,000 distinct CDR3 sequences, roughly 32% seen once. The sequenced material came from esophageal tumor tissue. All receptors come from a female donor with esophageal squamous cell carcinoma. The CDR3 runs from the conserved cysteine through the conserved F or W. The D gene is left open where the match is weak. Expanded clones get a size class; other rows say once, few or many, or leave the size out.

TGTGCCATCAGTGAGTCTCGGTTCCGGCGGGAGGGCCGCGCGGTTGGAGATACGCAGTATTTT,CAISESRFRREGRAVGDTQYF,TRBJ2-3,TRBD2,TRBV10-3,many
TGTGCCAGCAGTTTTGAGGGAGGGCATTACAATGAGCAGTTCTTC,CASSFEGGHYNEQFF,TRBJ2-1,TRBD2,TRBV12-3/TRBV12-4,medium-sized
TGTGCCAGCAGCTTGAAACAGGCCTACCAAGAGACCCAGTACTTC,CASSLKQAYQETQYF,TRBJ2-5,-,TRBV7-9,many
TGTGCCAGCAGCTTAGCCGGCTATGGCTACACCTTC,CASSLAGYGYTF,TRBJ1-2,-,TRBV7-6,large
TGTGCCAGCAGTTTAGCGCAAGCGGGAGTAGAGACCCAGTACTTC,CASSLAQAGVETQYF,TRBJ2-5,TRBD2,TRBV12-3/TRBV12-4,-
TGTGCCAGCGTGTACTCTGGGGCCAACGTCCTGACTTTC,CASVYSGANVLTF,TRBJ2-6,-,TRBV6-6,few
TGTGCAAGCAGTCTTTACAGCACAGATACGCAGTATTTT,CASSLYSTDTQYF,TRBJ2-3,-,TRBV6-1,many
TGTGCCAGTAGTATAGTGGGGAAGAACACAGATACGCAGTATTTT,CASSIVGKNTDTQYF,TRBJ2-3,-,TRBV19,-
TGTGCCAGTAGTATTCGGGGGCCGGGGAGTTCACCCCTCCACTTT,CASSIRGPGSSPLHF,TRBJ1-6,-,TRBV19,many
TGTGCCAGCAGTTACTCGTGGGCTAGCGGGAACAATGAGCAGTTCTTC,CASSYSWASGNNEQFF,TRBJ2-1,TRBD2,TRBV6-8,-
TGTGCCAGCAGTGGGGGACCCGGGGCCAACGTCCTGACTTTC,CASSGGPGANVLTF,TRBJ2-6,-,TRBV12-3/TRBV12-4,-
TGTGCCAGCAGCTTAGTTAGGGGGCGAGACACTGAAGCTTTCTTT,CASSLVRGRDTEAFF,TRBJ1-1,TRBD1,TRBV7-2,-
TGTGCCAGCAGCTTAGGGTCCTGGGTTGAGCAGTTCTTC,CASSLGSWVEQFF,TRBJ2-1,-,TRBV7-2,-
TGTGCCAGCAGCTTGAAGGGGGCGTACGAGCAGTACTTC,CASSLKGAYEQYF,TRBJ2-7,TRBD1,TRBV5-4,many
TGCGCCAGCAGAGGGGTCGGAGGGTCGGGCTCCTACAATGAGCAGTTCTTC,CASRGVGGSGSYNEQFF,TRBJ2-1,-,TRBV10-2,few
TGTGCCAGCAGTTTGGGGCGGGGGGGAAATCAGCCCCAGCATTTT,CASSLGRGGNQPQHF,TRBJ1-5,-,TRBV27,many